Below, 22 T cell receptor beta chains from the same sample are listed, as sequenced in a study of T cell responses to AZD1222 COVID-19 vaccine. Only in-frame clones appear in the TCRdb table, and some are missing; sequencing was by immunoSEQ multiplex PCR. The data show 130,000 or so clones, with approximately 82% seen just once and 25% to 35% held by the top ten. Sequencing was performed on peripheral blood, taken 28 days after the second AZD1222 dose. Every receptor here comes from an adult who received the AZD1222 COVID-19 vaccine.

The DNA for the CDR3 is TGTGCCAGCAGCTTGGAGGGTACCAGTGGGGAGACCCAGTACTTC. It encodes CASSLEGTSGETQYF. The V and J genes are TRBV5-8 and TRBJ2-5; D uncertain. Germline V gene lookup returns CDR1 SGHTS and CDR2 YDEGEE. Trimming removed 0 bases at V and 5 bases at J, with 14 bases between. The CDR3 runs 15 residues.

The chain recombines TRBV4-1 with TRBJ2-7, with TRBD1 matching 7 bases. The CDR3 contains 15 residues. The germline gives CDR1 MGHRA, CDR2 YSYEKL. V dropped 2 bases and J dropped 3; count of bases not matched to a gene: 7. This CDR3 is CASSQTYNRGYEQYF. The CDR3 DNA sequence: TGCGCCAGCAGCCAAACCTATAACAGGGGCTACGAGCAGTACTTC.

The J gene is TRBJ2-7, the V gene TRBV7-2; maybe TRBD2 (5 bases). The CDR3 contains 12 residues. Germline assignment: CDR1 SGHTA and CDR2 FQGNSA. V was cut by 5 bases and J by 3 bases, with 8 bases left in between. In DNA form, the CDR3 reads TGTGCCAGCAGCCAGAGCGGCTACGAGCAGTACTTC. Translating it yields CASSQSGYEQYF.

This clone was seen once. The rearrangement uses TRBV5-1 and TRBJ2-3, with TRBD2 matching 10 bases. The CDR3 contains 15 residues. V shed 4 bases and J 5 bases; nucleotides not matched to a gene: 7. Germline V lookup: CDR1 SGHRS, CDR2 YFSETQ. CDR3 in DNA: TGCGCCAGCAGCCCGGGGACTAGCGAGGGAGATACGCAGTATTTT. This translates into CASSPGTSEGDTQYF.

The chain combines TRBV5-1 with TRBJ1-3; TRBD1 agrees at 10 bases. Germline loops: CDR1 SGHRS, CDR2 YFSETQ. The CDR3 is 16 amino acids. Trimming cost V 4 bases and J 0 bases; bases outside gene matches: 4. The CDR3 loop reads CASSPRDRGSGNTIYF. The CDR3, as DNA: TGCGCCAGCAGCCCCCGGGACAGGGGCTCTGGAAACACCATATATTTT.

The chain joins TRBV25-1 to TRBJ1-5; 8 bases align to TRBD1. The CDR3 covers 15 residues. The germline CDR1 and CDR2 sequences are MGHDK and SYGVNS. Here the CDR3 reads CIPRGQGRVNQPQHF. In DNA form, the CDR3 reads TGTATCCCTCGAGGACAGGGAAGAGTGAATCAGCCCCAGCATTTT.

This chain links TRBV2 with TRBJ2-7, with TRBD2 as a possible D gene (5 bases). The CDR3 has 15 residues. The germline V gene encodes CDR1 SNHLY and CDR2 FYNNEI. V gave up 2 bases and J gave up 0 bases, with 11 bases separating them. In DNA, the CDR3 is TGTGCCAGCAGTGAACCGGGGAGCCCCTCCTACGAGCAGTACTTC. This sequence encodes CASSEPGSPSYEQYF. The complete variable domain, with remaining parts taken from reference TRBV2 and TRBJ2-7, reads EPEVTQTPSHQVTQMGQEVILRCVPISNHLYFYWYRQILGQKVEFLVSFYNNEISEKSEIFDDQFSVERPDGSNFTLKIRSTKLEDSAMYFCASSEPGSPSYEQYFGPGTRLTVT.

CDR3 amino acids: CASSPGQGIVSPLHF. The CDR3 coding sequence is TGTGCCAGCAGCCCGGGACAGGGGATAGTTTCACCCCTCCACTTT. This chain uses TRBV6-4 with TRBJ1-6; 10 positions match TRBD1. Germline V CDR1 and CDR2: MRHNA, SNTAGT. J gave up 9 bases and V 6 bases, and 8 bases lay outside the gene matches. The length of the CDR3 is 15 residues.

The CDR3 reads CASSSQGLNTEAFF. Written as DNA, the CDR3 is TGCGCCAGCAGCTCACAGGGCTTAAACACTGAAGCTTTCTTT. The chain is built from TRBV10-2 and TRBJ1-1, with D tentatively TRBD1 (6 bases). CDR1 and CDR2 from the germline V gene are WSHSY and SAAADI. The CDR3 is 14 residues long. Trimming removed 6 bases at V and 2 bases at J, with 13 bases between.

The chain links TRBV11-3 to TRBJ1-2; D gene unclear. CDR1 and CDR2 (germline): SGHNT, YENEEA. CDR3 size: 14 residues. Trimming took 1 base from V and 8 from J, leaving 14 bases between them. CDR3 region: CASSLGRSEEGYTF. The CDR3 nucleotides are TGTGCCAGCAGCTTAGGACGATCGGAGGAGGGCTACACCTTC. Full variable domain (remainder filled in from reference TRBV11-3 and TRBJ1-2): EAGVVQSPRYKIIEKKQPVAFWCNPISGHNTLYWYLQNLGQGPELLIRYENEEAVDDSQLPKDRFSAERLKGVDSTLKIQPAELGDSAVYLCASSLGRSEEGYTFGSGTRLTVV.

This clone was observed a handful of times. The V and J genes are TRBV19 and TRBJ1-3; D unclear. The CDR3 runs 14 residues. CDR1 LNHDA and CDR2 SQIVND come from the germline V gene (reference sequence). V lost 5 bases and J lost 0, with 8 bases in between. The CDR3 is CASSPSFSGNTIYF. The CDR3 DNA sequence: TGTGCCAGTAGTCCTAGTTTCTCTGGAAACACCATATATTTT.

The chain is built from TRBV7-8 and TRBJ2-2; D not resolved. Trimming took 5 bases from V and 3 from J, leaving 16 bases between them. The CDR3 contains 16 residues. CDR1 is SGHVS and CDR2 is FQNEAQ in the germline V gene. The DNA of the CDR3 is TGTGCCAGCAGCAATCCGTTTGGTGGGGACACCGGGGAGCTGTTTTTT. This encodes CASSNPFGGDTGELFF.

The V and J genes are TRBV11-1 and TRBJ2-1; D call uncertain. The CDR3 is 11 amino acids. V was pared by 5 bases and J by 4 bases, with 3 bases between. Germline assignment: CDR1 SGHAT and CDR2 FQDESV (reference sequence). CDR3 DNA sequence: TGTGCCAGCAGCCAATACAATGAGCAGTTCTTC. Translated: CASSQYNEQFF.

V is TRBV5-1 and J is TRBJ2-7; TRBD1 matches 9 bases. Germline-derived CDR1 and CDR2 are SGHRS and YFSETQ. This CDR3 comprises 19 residues. Germline trimming cut 4 bases from V and 0 bases from J; bases unmatched to any gene: 17. The CDR3 reads CASSRGRGQGSPSSYEQYF. CDR3 bases: TGCGCCAGCAGCCGTGGTAGGGGACAGGGATCCCCCAGCTCCTACGAGCAGTACTTC. The full variable domain, its missing parts supplied by reference TRBV5-1 and TRBJ2-7, is KAGVTQTPRYLIKTRGQQVTLSCSPISGHRSVSWYQQTPGQGLQFLFEYFSETQRNKGNFPGRFSGRQFSNSRSEMNVSTLELGDSALYLCASSRGRGQGSPSSYEQYFGPGTRLTVT.

In its sample, this clone was seen a few times. This chain uses TRBV10-1 with TRBJ1-6; the D is unclear. The V end lost 0 bases, the J end lost 9 bases, and 6 bases lay between the germline ends. The CDR3 contains 13 residues. Germline V CDR1 and CDR2: WNHNN, SYGVQD (reference sequence). CDR3: CASSESIGSPLHF. The CDR3 DNA follows: TGCGCCAGCAGTGAGTCGATTGGTTCACCCCTCCACTTT.

V usage is TRBV4-2 and J usage is TRBJ2-1; 8 bases agree with TRBD1. Germline trimming cut 2 bases from V and 2 bases from J; bases unmatched to any gene: 5. The CDR3 is made up of 16 amino acids. Germline CDR1 is LGHNA and CDR2 is YNFKEQ. The CDR3: CASSQPDRGAYNEQFF. The CDR3 nucleotides are TGTGCCAGCAGCCAACCAGACAGGGGTGCCTACAATGAGCAGTTCTTC.

This clone was detected once. The chain is built from TRBV3-1 (or the pseudogene TRBV3-2) and TRBJ1-2; D is uncertain. CDR3 size: 14 residues. Germline lookup yields CDR1 LGHDT and CDR2 YNNKEL (reference sequence). Between the trimmed V and J ends, which lost 6 bases and 6 bases, there was a span of 17 bases. In DNA form, the CDR3 reads TGTGCCAGCAGTCCACTAACCTCTTGGCATGGCTACACCTTC. The encoded protein is CASSPLTSWHGYTF.

The J gene is TRBJ2-1, the V gene TRBV9; D possibly corresponds to TRBD1 (6 bases). Germline V gene data show CDR1 as SGDLS and CDR2 as YYNGEE. Trimming took off 3 bases at V and 5 bases at J, with 15 bases between the two ends. The CDR3 consists of 15 residues. CDR3: CASSAPGHSHNEQFF. In DNA, the CDR3 is TGTGCCAGCAGCGCCCCGGGACATTCACACAATGAGCAGTTCTTC. The entire variable domain, with the rest obtained from reference TRBV9 and TRBJ2-1, is as follows: DSGVTQTPKHLITATGQRVTLRCSPRSGDLSVYWYQQSLDQGLQFLIQYYNGEERAKGNILERFSAQQFPDLHSELNLSSLELGDSALYFCASSAPGHSHNEQFFGPGTRLTVL.

The chain links TRBV7-2 to TRBJ2-1, with TRBD2 matching 7 bases. The CDR3 covers 15 residues. Germline loops: CDR1 SGHTA, CDR2 FQGNSA. V lost 5 bases and J lost 2; bases outside the gene matches: 6. DNA of the CDR3: TGTGCCAGCAGCCACGGACTAGTGACCTACAATGAGCAGTTCTTC. Translation: CASSHGLVTYNEQFF.

The V call is TRBV10-1, the J call TRBJ1-1; 7 bases map to TRBD1. Per germline, CDR1 WNHNN and CDR2 SYGVQD (reference sequence). The junction had 9 bases not matched to a gene; V was cut back by 7 bases and J by 4 bases. The CDR3 is made up of 14 amino acids. This CDR3 is CASKGAGAGTEAFF. The CDR3 DNA reads TGCGCCAGCAAGGGGGCAGGGGCCGGCACTGAAGCTTTCTTT.

This chain uses TRBV7-2 with TRBJ1-2, with 10 positions matching TRBD1. V shed 2 bases, J shed 8 bases, and the junction held 8 bases outside the gene matches. Germline assignment: CDR1 SGHTA and CDR2 FQGNSA. This CDR3 comprises 15 residues. The CDR3 is CASSLLGQGWGGYTF. The CDR3, as DNA: TGTGCCAGCAGCTTATTGGGACAGGGGTGGGGAGGCTACACCTTC.

The chain couples TRBV28 to TRBJ1-2, with D possibly being TRBD1 (6 bases). V was shortened by 4 bases and J by 4 bases, with 25 bases between the two germline ends. The CDR3 covers 18 residues. Germline V CDR1 and CDR2: MDHEN, SYDVKM. This CDR3 reads CASSSEGPPGHLSYGYTF. DNA for the CDR3: TGTGCCAGCAGTTCCGAAGGCCCACCGGGACACCTAAGCTATGGCTACACCTTC.